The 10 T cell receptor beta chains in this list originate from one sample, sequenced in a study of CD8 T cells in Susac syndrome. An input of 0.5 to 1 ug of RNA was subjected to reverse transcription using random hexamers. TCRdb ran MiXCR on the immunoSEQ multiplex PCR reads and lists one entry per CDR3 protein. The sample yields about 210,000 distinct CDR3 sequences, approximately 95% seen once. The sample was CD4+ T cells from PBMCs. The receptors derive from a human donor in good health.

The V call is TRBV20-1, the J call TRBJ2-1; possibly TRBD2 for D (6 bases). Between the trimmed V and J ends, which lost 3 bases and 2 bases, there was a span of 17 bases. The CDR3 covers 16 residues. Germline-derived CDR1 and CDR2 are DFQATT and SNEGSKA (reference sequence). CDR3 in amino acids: CSASRAGYGAYNEQFF. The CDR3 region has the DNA TGCAGTGCTAGCCGGGCGGGATATGGCGCCTACAATGAGCAGTTCTTC.

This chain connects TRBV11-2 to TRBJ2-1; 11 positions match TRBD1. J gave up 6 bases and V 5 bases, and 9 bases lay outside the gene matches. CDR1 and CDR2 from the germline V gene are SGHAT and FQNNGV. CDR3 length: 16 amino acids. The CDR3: CASSVKGTGGLNEQFF. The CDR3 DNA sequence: TGTGCCAGCAGCGTAAAGGGGACAGGGGGGCTCAATGAGCAGTTCTTC.

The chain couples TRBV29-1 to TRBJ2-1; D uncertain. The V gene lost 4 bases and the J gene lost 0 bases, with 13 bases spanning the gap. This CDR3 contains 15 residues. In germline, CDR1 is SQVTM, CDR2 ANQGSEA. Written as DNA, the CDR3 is TGCAGCGTTGGGGTTTGGATAATCTCCTACAATGAGCAGTTCTTC. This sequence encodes CSVGVWIISYNEQFF.

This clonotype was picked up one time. The chain's CDR3 is CASSSWTNSPLHF. In DNA form, the CDR3 reads TGTGCCAGCAGTTCATGGACGAATTCACCCCTCCACTTT. The chain joins TRBV27 to TRBJ1-6; D gene unclear. The CDR3 runs 13 residues. V lost 4 bases and J 7 bases, leaving 8 bases between the germline ends. Per the germline V gene, CDR1 is MNHEY and CDR2 is SMNVEV (reference sequence).

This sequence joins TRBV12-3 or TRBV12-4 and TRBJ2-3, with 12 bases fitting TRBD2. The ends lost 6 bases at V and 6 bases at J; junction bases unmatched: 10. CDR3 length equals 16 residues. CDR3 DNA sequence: TGTGCCAGCAGCCCGAGACTAGCGGGGGCTAGGGATACGCAGTATTTT. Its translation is CASSPRLAGARDTQYF.

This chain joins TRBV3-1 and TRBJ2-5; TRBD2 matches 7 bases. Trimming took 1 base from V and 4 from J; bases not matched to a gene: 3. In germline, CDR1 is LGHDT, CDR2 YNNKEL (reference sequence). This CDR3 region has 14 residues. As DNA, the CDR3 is TGTGCCAGCAGCCAAGGCGGGAGTAGAGAGACCCAGTACTTC. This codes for CASSQGGSRETQYF.

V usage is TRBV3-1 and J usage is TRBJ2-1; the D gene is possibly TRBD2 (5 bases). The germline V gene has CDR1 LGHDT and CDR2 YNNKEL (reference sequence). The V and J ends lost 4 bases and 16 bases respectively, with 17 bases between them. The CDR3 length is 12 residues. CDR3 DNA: TGTGCCAGCAGCCTCCTCGAGGAGGTTAAATTCTTC. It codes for CASSLLEEVKFF.

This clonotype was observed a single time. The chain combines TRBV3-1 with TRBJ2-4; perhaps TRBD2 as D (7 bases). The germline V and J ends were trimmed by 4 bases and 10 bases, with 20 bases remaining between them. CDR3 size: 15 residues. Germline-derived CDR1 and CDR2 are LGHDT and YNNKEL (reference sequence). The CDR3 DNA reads TGTGCCAGCAGCCCTTGGAGGGAGGGGGAGAAAATTCAGTACTTC. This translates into CASSPWREGEKIQYF. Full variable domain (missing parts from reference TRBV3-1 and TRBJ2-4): DTAVSQTPKYLVTQMGNDKSIKCEQNLGHDTMYWYKQDSKKFLKIMFSYNNKELIINETVPNRFSPKSPDKAHLNLHINSLELGDSAVYFCASSPWREGEKIQYFGAGTRLSVL.

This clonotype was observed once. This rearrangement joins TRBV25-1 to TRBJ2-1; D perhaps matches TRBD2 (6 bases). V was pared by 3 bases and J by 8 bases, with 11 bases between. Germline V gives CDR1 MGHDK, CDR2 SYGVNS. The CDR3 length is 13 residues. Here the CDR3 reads CASSDDGGDEQFF. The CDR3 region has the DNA TGTGCCAGCAGTGACGACGGGGGAGATGAGCAGTTCTTC.

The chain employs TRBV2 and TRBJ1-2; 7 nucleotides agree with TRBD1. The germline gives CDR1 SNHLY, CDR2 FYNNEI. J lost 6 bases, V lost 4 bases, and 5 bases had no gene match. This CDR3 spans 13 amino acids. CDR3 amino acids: CASSGSGGNGYTF. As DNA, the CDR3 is TGTGCCAGCAGTGGTTCAGGGGGTAATGGCTACACCTTC.